This entry features one TCR beta chain sequence. CDR3 length equals 15 residues. Germline V lookup: CDR1 GTSNPN, CDR2 SVGIG (reference sequence). V gave up 0 bases and J gave up 3 bases, with 12 bases separating them. Assay: immunoSEQ multiplex PCR; the TCRdb copy retains only in-frame clones and omits some. This sample has under 150,000 clones; roughly 90% occur once, and the top ten carry about 2%. The data belong to a study of blood T cell repertoires in COVID-19. The chain uses TRBV30 and TRBJ1-3; TRBD1 might be the D (6 bases). This TCR was recovered from a human donor in a cohort sampled during active COVID-19. Sequenced material: peripheral blood. CDR3 residues: CAWSVGQRGGNTIYF. The DNA for the CDR3 is TGTGCCTGGAGTGTTGGACAGCGGGGTGGAAACACCATATATTTT.